Below, 2 T cell receptor beta chains from the same sample are listed, as sequenced in a study of T cells after yellow fever vaccination. TCRdb re-called the 5' RACE reads with MiXCR, one entry per CDR3 protein. The repertoire holds around 25,000 distinct CDR3 sequences, with approximately 4.5% as singletons. Here the sequenced sample was PBMCs, either bulk or a sorted T-cell subset (CD4+, CD8+, memory, or dextramer-sorted; not recorded which), taken on the day of the yellow fever booster vaccination. The receptors were gathered from a man between 18 and 29 years old who received the YFV17D yellow fever vaccine.

The rearrangement uses TRBV5-1 and TRBJ1-1; TRBD1 matches at 7 bases. V lost 2 bases and J lost 4; bases outside the gene matches: 5. The germline V gene has CDR1 SGHRS and CDR2 YFSETQ. CDR3 size: 14 residues. For the CDR3, the DNA is TGCGCCAGCAGCTTACGACAGGGTGGCACTGAAGCTTTCTTT. This gives the protein CASSLRQGGTEAFF. Full variable domain (remainder filled in from reference TRBV5-1 and TRBJ1-1): KAGVTQTPRYLIKTRGQQVTLSCSPISGHRSVSWYQQTPGQGLQFLFEYFSETQRNKGNFPGRFSGRQFSNSRSEMNVSTLELGDSALYLCASSLRQGGTEAFFGQGTRLTVV.

This clonotype was observed many times. V and J are TRBV12-3 or TRBV12-4 and TRBJ1-1, with unresolved D. This CDR3 is 14 amino acids long. V was shortened by 3 bases and J by 1 base, with 9 bases between the two germline ends. The CDR3 DNA reads TGTGCCAGCAGTTTTCAGAGCTCGAACACTGAAGCTTTCTTT. It translates to CASSFQSSNTEAFF.